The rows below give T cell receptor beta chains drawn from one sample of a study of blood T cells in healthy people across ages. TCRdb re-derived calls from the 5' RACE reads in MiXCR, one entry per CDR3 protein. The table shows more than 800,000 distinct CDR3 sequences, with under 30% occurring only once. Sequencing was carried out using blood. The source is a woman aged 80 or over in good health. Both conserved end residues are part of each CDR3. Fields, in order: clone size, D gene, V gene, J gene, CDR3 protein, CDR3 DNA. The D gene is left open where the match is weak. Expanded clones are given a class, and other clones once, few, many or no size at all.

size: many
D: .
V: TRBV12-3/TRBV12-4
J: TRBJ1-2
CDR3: CASSHDYGYTF
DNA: TGTGCCAGCAGTCACGACTATGGCTACACCTTC

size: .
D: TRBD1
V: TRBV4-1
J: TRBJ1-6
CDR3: CASSHADRANNSPLHF
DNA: TGCGCCAGCAGCCATGCCGACAGGGCCAATAATTCACCCCTCCACTTT

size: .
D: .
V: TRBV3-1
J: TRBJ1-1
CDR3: CASSQDAGAEAFF
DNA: TGTGCCAGCAGCCAAGATGCGGGGGCTGAAGCTTTCTTT

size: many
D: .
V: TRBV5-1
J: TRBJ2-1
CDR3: CASSLTQGAFYNEQFF
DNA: TGCGCCAGCAGCTTGACACAGGGAGCTTTTTACAATGAGCAGTTCTTC

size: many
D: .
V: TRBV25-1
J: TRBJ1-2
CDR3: CASSEAEINGYTF
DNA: TGTGCCAGCAGTGAGGCGGAGATAAATGGCTACACCTTC

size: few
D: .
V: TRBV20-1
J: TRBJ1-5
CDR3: CSASGRRGNQPQHF
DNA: TGCAGTGCTAGCGGCAGGAGGGGCAATCAGCCCCAGCATTTT

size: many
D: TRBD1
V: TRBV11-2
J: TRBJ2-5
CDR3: CASSLGSPPDRALWETQYF
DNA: TGTGCCAGCAGCTTAGGCTCCCCACCCGACAGGGCCCTGTGGGAGACCCAGTACTTC

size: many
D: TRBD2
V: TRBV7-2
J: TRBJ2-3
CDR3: CASRVPSSGKSTDTQYF
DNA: TGTGCCAGCAGGGTCCCCTCTAGCGGGAAGAGCACAGATACGCAGTATTTT

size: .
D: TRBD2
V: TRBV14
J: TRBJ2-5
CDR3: CASSILEAGALQETQYF
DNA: TGTGCCAGCAGCATCTTGGAAGCGGGGGCTTTACAAGAGACCCAGTACTTC

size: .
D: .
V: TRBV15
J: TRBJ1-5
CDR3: CTTSRGGAHSNQPQHF
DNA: TGTACCACCAGCAGAGGAGGAGCACATAGCAATCAGCCCCAGCATTTT

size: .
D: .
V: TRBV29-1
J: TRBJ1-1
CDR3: CSVEDQRWSEEAFF
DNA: TGCAGCGTTGAAGATCAAAGGTGGTCCGAAGAAGCTTTCTTT

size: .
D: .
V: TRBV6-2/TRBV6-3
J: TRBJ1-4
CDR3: CASSYEGRKNEKRFF
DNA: TGTGCCAGCAGTTACGAGGGACGGAAGAATGAAAAACGGTTTTTT

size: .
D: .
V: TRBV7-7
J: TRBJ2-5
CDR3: CASSSQGLEGETQYF
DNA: TGTGCTAGCAGCTCGCAAGGTCTCGAGGGGGAGACCCAGTACTTC

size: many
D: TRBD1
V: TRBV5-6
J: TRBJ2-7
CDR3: CASSRSYRTGREQYF
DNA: TGTGCCAGCAGCCGATCTTACCGGACAGGTCGGGAGCAGTACTTC

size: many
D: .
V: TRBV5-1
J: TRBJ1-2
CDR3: CASSFGARAGYTF
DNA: TGCGCCAGCAGCTTCGGCGCGCGAGCTGGCTACACCTTC

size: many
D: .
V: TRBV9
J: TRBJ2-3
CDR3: CASSVGTGLTDTQYF
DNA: TGTGCCAGCAGCGTAGGGACGGGCTTAACAGATACGCAGTATTTT

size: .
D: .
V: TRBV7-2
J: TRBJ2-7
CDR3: CASSLVGQDPSYEQYF
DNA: TGTGCCAGCAGCTTAGTCGGTCAGGATCCCTCCTACGAGCAGTACTTC

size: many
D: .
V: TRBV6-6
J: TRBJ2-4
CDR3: CASSNDPQGIAKNIQYF
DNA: TGTGCCAGCAGCAACGACCCCCAGGGTATAGCCAAAAACATTCAGTACTTC

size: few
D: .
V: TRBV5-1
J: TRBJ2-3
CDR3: CASSPNPSRADTQYF
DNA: TGCGCCAGCAGCCCCAACCCATCGCGGGCAGATACGCAGTATTTT

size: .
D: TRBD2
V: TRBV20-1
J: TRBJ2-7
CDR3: CSAKGSGRLWEQYF
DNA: TGCAGTGCTAAGGGTAGCGGGAGGTTATGGGAGCAGTACTTC

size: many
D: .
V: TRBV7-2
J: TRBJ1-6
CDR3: CASSSRTGSYNSPLHF
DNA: TGTGCCAGCAGCTCAAGAACCGGCTCCTATAATTCACCCCTCCACTTT

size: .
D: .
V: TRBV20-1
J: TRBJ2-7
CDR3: CSATSRDVGSYEQYF
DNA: TGCAGTGCCACCAGCCGGGACGTCGGCTCCTACGAGCAGTACTTC